The clone carrying this T cell receptor (beta chain) was picked up a small number of times. Antigen: not known. Exclusion of patients followed from uncontrolled infection, other autoimmune disease, pregnancy or lactation. Orbital computed tomography and thyroid ultrasound, together with serum TRAb and thyroxine and clinical symptoms, were used for diagnoses. The PBMCs were taken from approximately 9.7 ml of fresh peripheral blood. This entry comes from a study of T cells in Graves' hyperthyroidism and ophthalmopathy. Study conclusions and caveats: Stable hyperthyroidism was separated from ophthalmopathy by a model based on 13 V-J features.

Amplification of TCR beta CDR3 regions used RNA as the template. The HTBI primer set drove a first-round RT-PCR of the TCR CDR3. One entry per CDR3 protein, called by TCRdb with MiXCR from the multiplex PCR reads. Among around 530,000 distinct CDR3 sequences listed, approximately 17% were seen once. The CDR3 is 13 amino acids. V was pared by 1 base and J by 6 bases, with 10 bases between. Germline CDR1 reads GTSNPN; CDR2 reads SVGIG (reference sequence). This sequence joins TRBV30 and TRBJ1-5; D is unresolved. The receptor's source is a woman in her late teens or twenties with Graves' ophthalmopathy. Sequencing was performed on blood. The CDR3 protein is CAWSAEFRQPQHF. The CDR3, as DNA: TGTGCCTGGAGTGCTGAGTTTCGTCAGCCCCAGCATTTT.